This TCR beta chain was observed in a study of T cells in Graves' hyperthyroidism and ophthalmopathy. Researchers took RNA transcripts and amplified the TCR beta CDR3 regions from them. The HTBI primer set served for first-round RT-PCR of the TCR CDR3. TCRdb redid the calling of the multiplex PCR reads with MiXCR, one entry per CDR3 protein. The repertoire holds a few hundred thousand distinct CDR3 sequences, around a sixth seen once, with around two fifths in the top ten. This clonotype was observed at least ten times. The CDR3 is 15 residues long. Germline V lookup: CDR1 SGDLS, CDR2 YYNGEE. Trimming pared 3 bases from V and 7 bases from J, leaving 16 bases between.

The sequence derives from a man aged 18 to 30 with Graves' ophthalmopathy. The chain links TRBV9 to TRBJ1-4; perhaps TRBD1 as D (5 bases). Sequenced input: blood. The CDR3 sequence is CASSERGAPSEKLFF. The CDR3 DNA reads as TGTGCCAGCAGCGAGAGGGGAGCCCCTTCTGAAAAACTGTTTTTT.